The rows below give T cell receptor beta chains drawn from one sample of a study of blood T cell repertoires in COVID-19. Only in-frame clones appear in the TCRdb table, and some are missing; sequencing was by immunoSEQ multiplex PCR. The sample carries 70,000 to 75,000 clones, about four fifths recorded once. Sequenced: peripheral blood. These receptors were obtained from a man in his 70s with acute or convalescent COVID-19. Each CDR3 is given with its conserved first and last residue. Fields, in order: J gene, V gene, D gene, clone size, CDR3 DNA, CDR3 protein. D genes are given only for firm matches. Some rows mark clone size as missing; the rest say once, few, many or name a class of expanded clone.

>TRBJ2-1|TRBV10-1|TRBD2|-
TGCGCCAGCAGTGAGGGACTAGCGGGGGTCTACAATGAGCAGTTCTTC
CASSEGLAGVYNEQFF
>TRBJ2-1|TRBV4-2|TRBD1|-
TGTGCCAGCGGATACGGACAGGGGTACAATGAGCAGTTCTTC
CASGYGQGYNEQFF
>TRBJ2-1|TRBV29-1|TRBD2|once
TGCAGCGTTGAAGGGGAGGGTGATGAGCAGTTCTTC
CSVEGEGDEQFF
>TRBJ1-3|TRBV7-8|-|-
TGTGCCAGCAGCCTTGTTATGAGGAGCTCTGGAAACACCATATATTTT
CASSLVMRSSGNTIYF
>TRBJ1-2|TRBV9|TRBD1|-
TGTGCCAGCAGCTCCACGACAGGGAACTATGGCTACACCTTC
CASSSTTGNYGYTF
>TRBJ1-4|TRBV5-1|-|-
TGCGCCAGCAGGGACATTATGGAGGGGGAAAAACTGTTTTTT
CASRDIMEGEKLFF
>TRBJ1-5|TRBV4-2|TRBD1|few
TGTGCCAGCAGCCAAGTGACAGGGCAAAATCAGCCCCAGCATTTT
CASSQVTGQNQPQHF
>TRBJ2-3|TRBV4-3|TRBD1|-
TGCGCCAGCAGCCAAGCACCCATGGGACAGGGGTATTTGCATACGCAGTATTTT
CASSQAPMGQGYLHTQYF
>TRBJ1-1|TRBV7-3|TRBD1|-
TGTGCCAGCAGCTCGTCCCCGGGACAGGGAACTGAAGCTTTCTTT
CASSSSPGQGTEAFF
>TRBJ1-2|TRBV20-1|-|-
TGCAGTCTAGGGGGAGCCTATGGCTACACCTTC
CSLGGAYGYTF
>TRBJ1-1|TRBV7-9|TRBD1|-
TGTGCCAGCAGCTTAGAGGTCGGGACAGGGGGCTCTGAAGCTTTCTTT
CASSLEVGTGGSEAFF
>TRBJ1-4|TRBV5-4|TRBD1|once
TGTGCCAGCAGCTCGTTCGGACAGGGCGATGAAAAACTGTTTTTT
CASSSFGQGDEKLFF
>TRBJ2-5|TRBV4-3|TRBD2|-
TGCGCCAGCAGCCAAGAGCCGGGACTAGCGGAAGAGACCCAGTACTTC
CASSQEPGLAEETQYF
>TRBJ2-7|TRBV7-2|TRBD2|-
TGTGCCAGCAGCTTGGCTAGCGGTCCCTACGAGCAGTACTTC
CASSLASGPYEQYF
>TRBJ2-1|TRBV5-8|TRBD2|-
TGTGCCAGCAGTATGGGGCTAGCGGGAGTTACCTACAATGAGCAGTTCTTC
CASSMGLAGVTYNEQFF
>TRBJ1-1|TRBV25-1|-|-
TGTGCCAGCAGTGATTTCGGGGTTCGGACTGAAGCTTTCTTT
CASSDFGVRTEAFF
>TRBJ2-3|TRBV5-4|-|-
TGTGCCAGCAGCTTGGGCGAGAGCACAGATACGCAGTATTTT
CASSLGESTDTQYF
>TRBJ2-4|TRBV20-1|-|-
TGCAGTGCTAGTTTCGAGTCCGGGGTTGGGTCCAAAAACATTCAGTACTTC
CSASFESGVGSKNIQYF
>TRBJ1-6|TRBV6-2/TRBV6-3|TRBD1|once
TGTGCCAGCAGTTGGGGACAGGGGAGTTCACCCCTCCACTTT
CASSWGQGSSPLHF
>TRBJ2-3|TRBV3-1/TRBV3-2|TRBD2|many
TGTGCCAGCAGCCATCCGGGTCCTAGCGGGAGGGAGAAAGATACGCAGTATTTT
CASSHPGPSGREKDTQYF
>TRBJ1-1|TRBV19|-|-
TGTGCCACTACTCCACTCCGGGACACTGAAGCTTTCTTT
CATTPLRDTEAFF
>TRBJ2-7|TRBV9|TRBD2|-
TGTGCCAGCAGTGACTCGGCCGGGACTAGCGTCCACTTC
CASSDSAGTSVHF
>TRBJ2-6|TRBV3-1/TRBV3-2|-|-
TGTGCCAGCAGCCAACAGGGGACTGGGGCCAACGTCCTGACTTTC
CASSQQGTGANVLTF
>TRBJ1-4|TRBV18|TRBD1|-
TGTGCCAGCTCACCCTCCAAGGACAGGGGGTTTGAAAAACTGTTTTTT
CASSPSKDRGFEKLFF
>TRBJ2-7|TRBV28|-|-
TGTGCCAGCAGCCGGGGGGCCGAGCAGTACTTC
CASSRGAEQYF
>TRBJ1-5|TRBV12-3/TRBV12-4|-|-
TGTGCCAGCAGATACAATCAGCCCCAGCATTTT
CASRYNQPQHF
>TRBJ1-2|TRBV5-1|-|once
TGCGCCAGCAGCCTACTAAACGATTGGGAGGGAGAGGATGGCTACACCTTC
CASSLLNDWEGEDGYTF
>TRBJ1-3|TRBV6-2/TRBV6-3|-|-
TGTGCCAGCAGTTACTCCGGGTCGGTCTCTGGAAACACCATATATTTT
CASSYSGSVSGNTIYF
>TRBJ1-1|TRBV28|-|-
TGTGCCAGCAGTTTATTGAAAGCCCAGAACACTGAAGCTTTCTTT
CASSLLKAQNTEAFF
>TRBJ2-3|TRBV30|TRBD2|few
TGTGCCTGGAGCGGACTAGCGGGAACTAGCACAGATACGCAGTATTTT
CAWSGLAGTSTDTQYF
>TRBJ2-7|TRBV11-2|-|-
TGTGCCAGCAGCTTAGAGCACGACAGCTCCTACGAGCAGTACTTC
CASSLEHDSSYEQYF
>TRBJ2-7|TRBV28|TRBD1|once
TGTGCCAGCAGTTTTTCGGGACAGGTTGGCTACGAGCAGTACTTC
CASSFSGQVGYEQYF
>TRBJ1-5|TRBV19|TRBD1|-
TGTGCCAGTACCTTGAGGACAGGCCAGAATCAGCCCCAGCATTTT
CASTLRTGQNQPQHF
>TRBJ2-7|TRBV5-1|TRBD2|-
TGCGCCAGCAGCCTAGCGGGAGGCACCTACGAGCAGTACTTC
CASSLAGGTYEQYF
>TRBJ1-1|TRBV7-9|-|-
TGTGCCAGCAGCCTGAGGATGGGGCTCACTGAAGCTTTCTTT
CASSLRMGLTEAFF
>TRBJ2-7|TRBV19|TRBD2|-
TGTGCCAGTAGTGCGGGACTAGAGTCGGACGAGCAGTACTTC
CASSAGLESDEQYF
>TRBJ1-3|TRBV14|-|-
TGTGCCAGCAGCCAAGCAGGCAGTACTTCTGGAAACACCATATATTTT
CASSQAGSTSGNTIYF
>TRBJ1-1|TRBV29-1|-|-
TGCAGCGGAACAGGACCCTTGAACACTGAAGCTTTCTTT
CSGTGPLNTEAFF
>TRBJ1-3|TRBV29-1|-|-
TGCAGCGTTGATTTTCCAGGATCCCCTGGAAACACCATATATTTT
CSVDFPGSPGNTIYF
>TRBJ1-1|TRBV3-1/TRBV3-2|-|few
TGTGCCAGCAGCCAACTTACTGAGAACACTGAAGCTTTCTTT
CASSQLTENTEAFF
>TRBJ2-3|TRBV7-2|-|-
TGTGCCAGCAGCCCGGACTACCTGAGCACAGATACGCAGTATTTT
CASSPDYLSTDTQYF
>TRBJ2-1|TRBV19|-|once
TGTGCCAGTAGTGGGCGGGGTGACCACTCCAATGAGCAGTTCTTC
CASSGRGDHSNEQFF
>TRBJ2-3|TRBV6-2/TRBV6-3|-|-
TGTGCCAGCAGTGATCTCGGAGGGACAGATACGCAGTATTTT
CASSDLGGTDTQYF
>TRBJ2-1|TRBV7-3|TRBD2|once
TGTGCCAGCAGCTTAAGCCCCGGGACTAGCGGGAGGGCGAATGAGCAGTTCTTC
CASSLSPGTSGRANEQFF
>TRBJ2-5|TRBV7-9|-|-
TGTGCCAGCAGCCGGGGACTTGCAGAAGAGACCCAGTACTTC
CASSRGLAEETQYF
>TRBJ1-4|TRBV7-2|TRBD1|-
TGTGCCAGCAGCCCCCAGGGGGCGCTAAATGAAAAACTGTTTTTT
CASSPQGALNEKLFF
>TRBJ2-1|TRBV5-8|TRBD2|-
TGTGCCAGCAGCATAGGGACTAGCGGGAGGGCCCTCTTGAATGAGCAGTTCTTC
CASSIGTSGRALLNEQFF
>TRBJ2-1|TRBV5-4|TRBD2|-
TGTGCCAGCAGCTTGGGACTAGCGGACAATGAGCAGTTCTTC
CASSLGLADNEQFF
>TRBJ1-1|TRBV11-2|TRBD1|few
TGTGCCAGCAGCTGGGGACAGACAAACACTGAAGCTTTCTTT
CASSWGQTNTEAFF
>TRBJ1-2|TRBV7-6|-|-
TGTGCCAGCAGCTCCACCGGGGGTCTTAACTATGGCTACACCTTC
CASSSTGGLNYGYTF
>TRBJ1-1|TRBV10-2|-|-
TGCGCCAGCAGTGAAACAGGGAGCCTCTACACTGAAGCTTTCTTT
CASSETGSLYTEAFF
>TRBJ1-5|TRBV5-5|-|-
TGTGCCAGCAGCGATGTAATGAGGGCTAGAGGTCAGCCCCAGCATTTT
CASSDVMRARGQPQHF
>TRBJ2-7|TRBV27|TRBD2|-
TGTGCCAGCAGTTTACGCGGACTAGGCCTCTCCTACGAGCAGTACTTC
CASSLRGLGLSYEQYF
>TRBJ2-3|TRBV2|TRBD1|-
TGTGCCAGCAGTGAGGAGACAGGGGGCAATACGCAGTATTTT
CASSEETGGNTQYF
>TRBJ1-1|TRBV29-1|TRBD1|-
TGCAGCTTTCTGCTGACAGGGGGCAAAGGGAACACTGAAGCTTTCTTT
CSFLLTGGKGNTEAFF